One T cell receptor beta chain is described in this entry. V was trimmed by 2 bases and J by 5 bases, leaving 14 bases between them. This CDR3 has 15 residues. In germline, CDR1 is KGHSH, CDR2 LQKENI. The sample originates from a study of blood T cell repertoires in COVID-19. On the study more broadly: Sources were T cells, B-cell-depleted T cells, or PBMCs; the material itself was cDNA or gDNA.

Source study methods: Amplification with reference gene primers provided the estimates of nucleated cell counts. Only in-frame clones appear in the TCRdb table, and some are missing; sequencing was by immunoSEQ multiplex PCR. V and J calls and clone size come straight from that table; D and trimming were deduced from the DNA. The table has about 73,000 clones, roughly nine tenths seen once. The source is a man older than 75 with acute or convalescent COVID-19. The V gene is TRBV18, the J gene TRBJ2-3; possible D gene TRBD2, 6 bases. The sequenced material came from peripheral blood. The CDR3 reads CASSPTRELGDTQYF. CDR3 coding DNA: TGTGCCAGCTCACCAACACGGGAGTTGGGAGATACGCAGTATTTT.